Below are 22 T cell receptor beta chains sequenced from a single sample in a study of memory CD4+ T cells and cytomegalovirus serostatus (dated 2019 in TCRdb). Single viable CD3+CD4+CD8-CD45RO+ cells were sorted as memory CD4+ T cells on a FACSAria II. The library was built by means of the immunoSEQ multiplex PCR assay. TCRdb took over this immuneACCESS table, retaining in-frame rearrangements with V and J assigned. Such tables are incomplete; in checked studies, under half of the missing clones stem from an unresolved V gene, and the remainder is unexplained. Counted in this sample were 55,000 to 80,000 clones; 76% of them appeared once. Of the sample, roughly 4.4% is held by the ten largest clones. Sequencing input: memory CD4+ T cells from blood. Receptors originate from an adult in good health and CMV-seropositive.

The V gene is TRBV11-1, the J gene TRBJ2-4; the D gene is possibly TRBD2 (6 bases). This CDR3 is built from 16 residues. Germline-derived CDR1 and CDR2 are SGHAT and FQDESV (reference sequence). Trimming removed 6 bases at V and 2 bases at J, with 17 bases between. The CDR3: CASSPRDSRTKNIQYF. CDR3 in DNA: TGTGCCAGCAGTCCTCGGGACTCCCGAACCAAAAACATTCAGTACTTC. Full variable domain (rest looked up from reference TRBV11-1 and TRBJ2-4): EAEVAQSPRYKITEKSQAVAFWCDPISGHATLYWYRQILGQGPELLVQFQDESVVDDSQLPKDRFSAERLKGVDSTLKIQPAELGDSAMYLCASSPRDSRTKNIQYFGAGTRLSVL.

The chain has TRBV2 and TRBJ2-7; tentatively, D is TRBD1 (5 bases). V was cut by 3 bases and J by 3 bases, with 6 bases left in between. This CDR3 has 12 residues. Germline CDR1 SNHLY, CDR2 FYNNEI. DNA of the CDR3: TGTGCCAGCAGTGAGGACATCTACGAGCAGTACTTC. This sequence encodes CASSEDIYEQYF.

This clone was observed a handful of times. The V and J genes are TRBV4-1 and TRBJ2-7; TRBD1 aligns across 10 bases. V gave up 4 bases and J gave up 4 bases; unmatched junction bases: 4. This CDR3 is built from 14 residues. Germline V CDR1 and CDR2: MGHRA, YSYEKL. Here the CDR3 DNA reads TGCGCCAGCAGCCGCGGACAGGGGGATTACGAGCAGTACTTC. It encodes CASSRGQGDYEQYF.

CDR3 coding DNA: TGCAGCGTTGGAGTTTCGGGGGGGCGGCCTAACTATGGCTACACCTTC. Encoded protein: CSVGVSGGRPNYGYTF. The chain links TRBV29-1 to TRBJ1-2; tentatively, D is TRBD1 (6 bases). Trimming pared 4 bases from V and 0 bases from J, leaving 18 bases between. The length of the CDR3 is 16 residues. Germline-derived CDR1 and CDR2 are SQVTM and ANQGSEA.

This chain joins TRBV28 and TRBJ1-2; no clear D gene. The ends were cut back, 6 bases at V and 3 bases at J, with 11 bases in the middle. Germline V gene sequence: CDR1 MDHEN, CDR2 SYDVKM. CDR3 length: 13 residues. CDR3 DNA: TGTGCCAGCAGATTTGTCCGGGACTATGGCTACACCTTC. This translates into CASRFVRDYGYTF.

The chain employs TRBV30 and TRBJ1-1, with D unclear. CDR3 length equals 11 residues. CDR1 GTSNPN and CDR2 SVGIG come from the germline V gene (reference sequence). Trimming shortened V by 3 bases and J by 1 base, and 3 bases separated the two germline ends. The CDR3 loop reads CAWRQNTEAFF. The DNA for the CDR3 is TGTGCCTGGAGGCAGAACACTGAAGCTTTCTTT.

This clone has only one observation. V usage is TRBV30 and J usage is TRBJ1-5, with a weak D call TRBD1 (6 bases). V lost 7 bases and J lost 2, with 12 bases in between. Germline assignment: CDR1 GTSNPN and CDR2 SVGIG (reference sequence). This CDR3 region has 13 residues. CDR3 nucleotides: TGTGCCTCGGGGGGGGCCCGCAATCAGCCCCAGCATTTT. This codes for CASGGARNQPQHF.

The chain has TRBV10-3 and TRBJ1-5; D unresolved. Trimming cost V 0 bases and J 2 bases, with 2 bases left between them. There are 13 residues in the CDR3. CDR1 ENHRY and CDR2 SYGVKD come from the germline V gene. The CDR3 DNA follows: TGTGCCATCAGTGAGTCGGGCAATCAGCCCCAGCATTTT. Translation: CAISESGNQPQHF.

V gene TRBV7-2 combines with J gene TRBJ1-1, with D possibly matching TRBD1 (5 bases). With 0 bases removed from V and 3 bases from J, the gap between germline ends came to 14 bases. Germline lookup yields CDR1 SGHTA and CDR2 FQGNSA. The CDR3 contains 16 residues. In nucleotides, the CDR3 is TGTGCCAGCAGCTTAGCCCAGGTAGGGGTCGACACTGAAGCTTTCTTT. Translated: CASSLAQVGVDTEAFF. The complete variable domain, with remaining parts taken from reference TRBV7-2 and TRBJ1-1, reads GAGVSQSPSNKVTEKGKDVELRCDPISGHTALYWYRQSLGQGLEFLIYFQGNSAPDKSGLPSDRFSAERTGGSVSTLTIQRTQQEDSAVYLCASSLAQVGVDTEAFFGQGTRLTVV.

This clone is medium-sized in the sample. V gene TRBV28 combines with J gene TRBJ1-1; TRBD1 agrees at 8 bases. Trimming removed 8 bases from V and 1 base from J; junction bases left unmatched: 3. Germline values: CDR1 MDHEN, CDR2 SYDVKM. The CDR3 covers 13 residues. The CDR3 reads CASWDRRNTEAFF. The DNA for the CDR3 is TGTGCCAGCTGGGACAGGAGGAACACTGAAGCTTTCTTT.

This clone occurred a few times. The chain recombines TRBV19 with TRBJ2-7; 7 bases fit TRBD2. This CDR3 region has 15 residues. V trimming: 6 bases; J trimming: 0 bases; junction bases outside the gene matches: 8. From germline, CDR1 is LNHDA and CDR2 SQIVND (reference sequence). The CDR3 sequence: CASRSQGGSSYEQYF. For the CDR3, the DNA is TGTGCCAGTAGGTCCCAGGGAGGGAGCTCCTACGAGCAGTACTTC.

The V gene is TRBV29-1, the J gene TRBJ1-2; no reliable D call. The CDR3 contains 11 residues. CDR1 is SQVTM and CDR2 is ANQGSEA in the germline V gene. V lost 7 bases to trimming and J lost 3 bases, with 9 bases between them. The CDR3 protein is CSATRDYGYTF. As DNA, the CDR3 is TGCAGCGCCACTAGGGACTATGGCTACACCTTC.

The chain has TRBV7-2 and TRBJ2-7, with D possibly matching TRBD2 (5 bases). The germline V gene encodes CDR1 SGHTA and CDR2 FQGNSA. The CDR3 spans 16 residues. The V and J ends lost 5 bases and 1 base respectively, with 18 bases between them. For the CDR3, the DNA is TGTGCCAGCAGCCTTGGCGGACGGGGTGCGTCCTACGAGCAGTACTTC. It codes for CASSLGGRGASYEQYF.

This chain links TRBV7-8 with TRBJ2-1; TRBD2 aligns across 8 bases. The CDR3 is made up of 14 amino acids. Trimming took 4 bases from V and 5 from J; bases not matched to a gene: 4. The V gene's germline CDR1 is SGHVS and CDR2 FQNEAQ. The DNA of the CDR3 is TGTGCCAGCAGCTCCGCGGGAGGACACAATGAGCAGTTCTTC. Its protein product is CASSSAGGHNEQFF.

The rearrangement links TRBV11-2 to TRBJ1-1, with D hard to call. The V end was cut by 2 bases, the J end by 7 bases, with 11 bases between. CDR3 length: 13 amino acids. CDR1 and CDR2 from the germline V gene are SGHAT and FQNNGV. The CDR3 protein is CASSLRMESEAFF. CDR3 in DNA: TGTGCCAGCAGCTTAAGAATGGAGAGTGAAGCTTTCTTT.

J is TRBJ2-5 and V is TRBV5-1; D not certain. The CDR3 consists of 12 residues. Germline V CDR1 and CDR2: SGHRS, YFSETQ. Trimming pared 5 bases from V and 0 bases from J, leaving 5 bases between. The CDR3: CASRLNQETQYF. CDR3 bases: TGCGCCAGCAGACTAAACCAAGAGACCCAGTACTTC.

The chain links TRBV18 to TRBJ2-3; D tentatively fits TRBD1 or TRBD2 (5 bases each). There are 15 residues in the CDR3. Trimming took 2 bases from V and 0 from J, leaving 9 bases between them. CDR1 and CDR2 (germline): KGHSH, LQKENI. The CDR3 nucleotides read TGTGCCAGCTCACCAGGGGACCTTAGCACAGATACGCAGTATTTT. Residues: CASSPGDLSTDTQYF.

This rearrangement joins TRBV20-1 to TRBJ1-1, with 9 positions matching TRBD1. V lost 5 bases to trimming and J lost 11 bases; unmatched junction nucleotides: 6. CDR3 length: 11 amino acids. Per the germline V gene, CDR1 is DFQATT and CDR2 is SNEGSKA (reference sequence). The CDR3 spells CSALDRGGAFF. In DNA form, the CDR3 reads TGCAGTGCTCTAGACAGGGGGGGTGCTTTCTTT.

There are a few counts of this clone. The chain is built from TRBV7-2 and TRBJ2-1, with TRBD2 matching 8 bases. The J segment lost 7 bases and the V segment lost 3 bases, leaving 5 bases of the junction unmatched. This CDR3 region has 14 residues. The germline gives CDR1 SGHTA, CDR2 FQGNSA. In DNA, the CDR3 is TGTGCCAGCAGCTTTGCGGGAGGAGAGAATGAGCAGTTCTTC. Its translation: CASSFAGGENEQFF.

A remark on this clone: At one end, the junction sequence differs from germline, possibly due to a read error. The V and J genes are TRBV7-7 and TRBJ2-3; no reliable D call. The CDR3 runs 13 residues. Germline V gene sequence: CDR1 SSHAT, CDR2 FNYEAQ (reference sequence). The CDR3 sequence: CASSPTATDTQYF. The CDR3, as DNA: TGTGCTAGCAGCCCGACGGCGACAGATACGCAGTATTTT.

The chain links TRBV2 to TRBJ2-1, with TRBD2 matching 8 bases. The germline V gene encodes CDR1 SNHLY and CDR2 FYNNEI. CDR3 length: 14 residues. Trimming at V came to 3 bases and at J to 4 bases, leaving 2 bases not matched to a gene. In DNA form, the CDR3 reads TGTGCCAGCAGTGAGCGGGGGGAATACAATGAGCAGTTCTTC. Encoded protein: CASSERGEYNEQFF.

This chain links TRBV27 with TRBJ2-7; 12 bases map to TRBD1. The CDR3 runs 13 residues. Germline loops: CDR1 MNHEY, CDR2 SMNVEV (reference sequence). The V segment lost 6 bases and the J segment 7 bases; nucleotides outside the gene matches: 4. This CDR3 reads CASRGQGAGEQYF. CDR3 sequence (DNA): TGTGCCAGCAGGGGACAGGGGGCGGGTGAGCAGTACTTC.